This T cell receptor (beta chain) comes out of a study of blood T cells in healthy people across ages (dated by TCRdb to about 2015). A note on the overall study: In model experiments, roughly one uniquely barcoded TCR beta cDNA molecule per two T cells was captured by template switching. Two additional independent replicas of 1 million unique cDNA reads from the same blood draw were analyzed for two donors (one aged 18 to 30 and one aged 80 or older). Four age groups were formed from the donors: young (average roughly 15 years), middle-aged (around 41), aged (more than 55) and long-lived (more than 75). To track age-related changes in TCR beta repertoire diversity, the study relied on deep sequencing normalized with unique cDNA molecular identifiers.

The study at large found these results: The percentage of naive T cells measured by flow cytometry correlated strongly with observed TCR beta diversity. Estimates of total diversity based on one million sequenced T cells were considered lower bounds and underestimates. Compared with the aged group, the long-lived group had more naive CD4+ T cells, fewer expanded clones and increased TCR diversity, suggesting age selection. Since profiling was done on bulk unsorted PBMCs, naive and antigen-experienced compartments could not be conclusively compared. Observed TCR beta diversity per million T cells fell roughly linearly with age, and a significant reduction was already apparent by age about 43. Donor CMV infection status was unknown, potentially confounding age-related changes in expanded clonotypes.

The 40 or so donors, aged about 6 to 95 years, were systemically healthy Caucasian individuals from Russia. Approximately 10 milliliters of peripheral blood were collected from each donor into EDTA-treated Vacutainer tubes. Ficoll-Paque density-gradient centrifugation was used to isolate PBMCs, with at least 7 million obtained per sample. Total RNA was extracted from PBMCs with Trizol reagent, with at least 5.5 micrograms obtained per sample. The percentages of naive CD45RAhigh/CD27high T cells were determined by flow cytometry on a PBMC aliquot from every donor. The germline V gene gives CDR1 as SGHNT and CDR2 as YENEEA. Taken from cysteine to phenylalanine, the CDR3 has 15 residues. Of all the DNA, just the CDR3 is kept, 45 bases in frame from base 1. V lost 3 bases and J lost 1 base; the stretch between them is 12 bases long. As concerns this clonotype: The target of this receptor is not known. Nothing much larger sits one base from this clone, and base qualities are not available.

Library preparation used 5' RACE. Sequencing was performed on an Illumina HiSeq 2500. A second about 7 to 12 cycle PCR used a sample-barcoded 5' primer and a J-beta primer mix. A unique molecular identifier was introduced onto each TCR beta cDNA molecule by a template-switch 5' adaptor carrying 12 random nucleotides. At least 2.5 million CDR3-containing paired-end reads were obtained from each sample. First-strand cDNA was synthesized from all RNA with the Mint cDNA synthesis kit, primed by a TRBC-specific oligonucleotide. Following uracil-DNA glycosylase treatment, all cDNA underwent a first 18-cycle PCR with the universal primers M1SS and BC2_uni_R. In the paper's pipeline: Each sample was normalized by randomly selecting 1 million high-quality reads, each carrying a distinct molecular identifier. Instead of being binned into consensus sequences, reads with shared molecular identifiers were discarded. CDR3 identification, clonotype clustering and error correction used MiTCR with a Q25 quality threshold and the strictest error-elimination algorithm. A nonparametric unseen species model with Euler transformation was used to estimate a lower bound on total TCR beta diversity. TCRdb reran the public reads through fastp at Q25 and MiXCR, keeping productive beta chains. Every distinct CDR3 protein forms one entry, paired with its most common genes and DNA. These V and J calls rely on TCRdb rather than the paper's analysis. Recorded for this sample are over 700,000 distinct CDR3 sequences; approximately 25% of them occurred a single time. The ten most abundant clones make up more than 7.5% of the sample.

These data were also reused for a study on T cells of mothers and their children. Per the second study: The donors were nine systemically healthy Caucasian individuals, made up of three mothers and their six children. cDNA synthesis consumed the entire amount of extracted RNA, loaded at approximately 1.4 ug RNA in each 15 ul reaction. Sample barcodes and 2-4 random nucleotides were added via the M1S primer in the second PCR. Over 9.5 million TCR beta CDR3 reads came from each mother, compared with approximately 2.8 million reads from each child. Thymic selection similarly shapes TCR recombination output in related and unrelated pairs, with minor effect from inherited differences. Related mother-child pairs always showed normalized repertoire overlap that was slightly higher than in unrelated mother-child pairs, though the difference was never significant. With a sensitivity of 90 to 100 clones per million clonotypes, no persistent microchimeric T cell clones were detected. To look for features that set related mother-child pairs apart from unrelated individuals, the researchers ran deep NGS to compare the TCR beta repertoires of mothers and children. The mean age was roughly 44 +/- 4 years for the mothers and about 12 +/- 4 years for the children. After adapter ligation was performed with NEBNext reagents, the libraries were sequenced on an Illumina HiSeq 2000 with 100+100 nt paired-end reads. To prevent cross-contamination, the mother and child libraries were prepared a month apart and were sequenced in separate runs. Each donor had between roughly 500,000 and 2,200,000 distinct TCR beta clonotypes identified. Naive TCR beta clonotypes were estimated from low-frequency clonotypes matched to each donor's FACS-determined naive share, without sorting.

The receptor was derived from a boy aged 10-17 years in good health. Sequences were obtained from blood. The chain employs TRBV11-3 and TRBJ2-5; the D region possibly corresponds to TRBD2 (6 bases align). The CDR3 reads as follows: CASSFSGDPQETQYF. The DNA reads TGTGCCAGCAGCTTTTCGGGGGACCCCCAAGAGACCCAGTACTTC.